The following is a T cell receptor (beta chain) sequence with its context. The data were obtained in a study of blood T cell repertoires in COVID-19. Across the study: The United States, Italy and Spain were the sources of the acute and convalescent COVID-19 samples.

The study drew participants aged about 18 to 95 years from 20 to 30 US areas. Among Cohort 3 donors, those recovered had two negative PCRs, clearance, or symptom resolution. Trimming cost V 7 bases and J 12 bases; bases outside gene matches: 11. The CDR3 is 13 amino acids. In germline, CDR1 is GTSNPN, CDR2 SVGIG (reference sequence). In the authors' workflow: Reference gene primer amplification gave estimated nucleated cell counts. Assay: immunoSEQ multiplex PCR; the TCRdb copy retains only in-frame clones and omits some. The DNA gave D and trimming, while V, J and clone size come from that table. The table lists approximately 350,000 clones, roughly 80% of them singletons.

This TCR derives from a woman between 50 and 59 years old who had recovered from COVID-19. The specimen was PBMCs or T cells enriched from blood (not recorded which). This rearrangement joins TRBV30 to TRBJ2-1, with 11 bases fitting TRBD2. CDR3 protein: CASYQTSGMGQFF. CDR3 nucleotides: TGTGCCTCCTACCAGACTAGCGGGATGGGGCAGTTCTTC.